A selection of T cell receptor beta chains follows, all from one sample in a study of blood T cell repertoires in COVID-19. TCRdb keeps only in-frame clones here, not all; method: immunoSEQ multiplex PCR. The sample consists of 250,000 or so clones, approximately 90% of them appearing once. Sequenced input: PBMCs or T cells enriched from blood (not recorded which). The source is a human donor in a cohort exposed to, infected with or recovered from COVID-19 (not recorded which). The donor label of this sample is uncertain. The CDR3 runs from the conserved cysteine through the conserved F or W. D genes are given only for firm matches. For some rows the clone size is stated as once, few or many, or as a class when expanded; others skip it.

D gene: TRBD1
J gene: TRBJ1-5
V gene: TRBV4-2
clone size: NA
CDR3 DNA: TGTGCCAGCAGCCACAGGACAGGCCTCAATCAGCCCCAGCATTTT
CDR3 protein: CASSHRTGLNQPQHF

D gene: TRBD1
J gene: TRBJ1-3
V gene: TRBV10-3
clone size: NA
CDR3 DNA: TGTGCCATCAGTAAGGGACAGGGGGCAGACACCATATATTTT
CDR3 protein: CAISKGQGADTIYF

D gene: NA
J gene: TRBJ2-3
V gene: TRBV9
clone size: NA
CDR3 DNA: TGTGCCAGCAAACGCAGCGAAGGCACAGATACGCAGTATTTT
CDR3 protein: CASKRSEGTDTQYF

D gene: NA
J gene: TRBJ1-5
V gene: TRBV2
clone size: NA
CDR3 DNA: TGTGCCAGCAGCTCACAGGGCCGGCAGCAGCCCCAGCATTTT
CDR3 protein: CASSSQGRQQPQHF

D gene: NA
J gene: TRBJ1-4
V gene: TRBV6-6
clone size: NA
CDR3 DNA: TGTGCCAGCAGCATGCCCGCGGATGGTGAAAAACTGTTTTTT
CDR3 protein: CASSMPADGEKLFF

D gene: NA
J gene: TRBJ1-1
V gene: TRBV7-3
clone size: NA
CDR3 DNA: TGTGCCAGCAGCTTCTCTAACTTAGATCAAGCTTTCTTT
CDR3 protein: CASSFSNLDQAFF

D gene: NA
J gene: TRBJ2-1
V gene: TRBV7-9
clone size: once
CDR3 DNA: TGTGCCAGCAGCTCCAGTCCTAGCGAACCCTCCTACAATGAGCAGTTCTTC
CDR3 protein: CASSSSPSEPSYNEQFF

D gene: TRBD2
J gene: TRBJ2-5
V gene: TRBV11-2
clone size: NA
CDR3 DNA: TGTGCCAGCAGCGGGGGACTAGCGGGCCAAGAGACCCAGTACTTC
CDR3 protein: CASSGGLAGQETQYF

D gene: TRBD2
J gene: TRBJ2-3
V gene: TRBV24-1
clone size: NA
CDR3 DNA: TGTGCCACCAGTGATTTGGGGCGGGGGGCCACAGATACGCAGTATTTT
CDR3 protein: CATSDLGRGATDTQYF

D gene: TRBD1
J gene: TRBJ2-4
V gene: TRBV28
clone size: NA
CDR3 DNA: TGTGCCAGCAATTGGGGACAGGGGAAAAACATTCAGTACTTC
CDR3 protein: CASNWGQGKNIQYF

D gene: NA
J gene: TRBJ1-2
V gene: TRBV27
clone size: NA
CDR3 DNA: TGTGCCAGCACAAGTCTTCAGGGTCCTAGCTATGGCTACACCTTC
CDR3 protein: CASTSLQGPSYGYTF

D gene: TRBD1
J gene: TRBJ2-7
V gene: TRBV5-4
clone size: NA
CDR3 DNA: TGTGCCAGCCTTGATCAGGGGGCAGGTGAGCAGTACTTC
CDR3 protein: CASLDQGAGEQYF

D gene: TRBD2
J gene: TRBJ2-7
V gene: TRBV27
clone size: once
CDR3 DNA: TGTGCCAGCAGTTTCCCAAGCGGGGTACCTTCAGGCGAGCAGTACTTC
CDR3 protein: CASSFPSGVPSGEQYF

D gene: TRBD1
J gene: TRBJ1-6
V gene: TRBV9
clone size: few
CDR3 DNA: TGTGCCAGCAGCGCAACTGACAGGGGGGGAGATTCACCCCTCCACTTT
CDR3 protein: CASSATDRGGDSPLHF

D gene: NA
J gene: TRBJ2-7
V gene: TRBV5-1
clone size: NA
CDR3 DNA: TGCGCCAGCGGGCTCGACAGGAACTCCTACGAGCAGTACTTC
CDR3 protein: CASGLDRNSYEQYF

D gene: NA
J gene: TRBJ2-1
V gene: TRBV6-4
clone size: NA
CDR3 DNA: TGTGCCAGCAGCCCTGACTCCAATAATTACAATGAGCAGTTCTTC
CDR3 protein: CASSPDSNNYNEQFF

D gene: NA
J gene: TRBJ2-2
V gene: TRBV19
clone size: NA
CDR3 DNA: TGTGCCACAGGGGCGGGGGCGGCCACCGGGGAGCTGTTTTTT
CDR3 protein: CATGAGAATGELFF

D gene: TRBD1
J gene: TRBJ1-5
V gene: TRBV28
clone size: NA
CDR3 DNA: TGTGCCAGCAGTCCCAACGACAGGGGAAGCAATCAGCCCCAGCATTTT
CDR3 protein: CASSPNDRGSNQPQHF

D gene: NA
J gene: TRBJ2-1
V gene: TRBV21-1
clone size: NA
CDR3 DNA: TGTGCCAGCAGTGGAGGGTTCGATGAGCAGTTCTTC
CDR3 protein: CASSGGFDEQFF

D gene: TRBD2
J gene: TRBJ2-2
V gene: TRBV6-5
clone size: NA
CDR3 DNA: TGTGCCAGCAGTTACGAGACTAGCGGGGGCGTCGGGGAGCTGTTTTTT
CDR3 protein: CASSYETSGGVGELFF

D gene: TRBD1
J gene: TRBJ2-1
V gene: TRBV7-6
clone size: NA
CDR3 DNA: TGTGCCAGCAGCTTAGGTGGCGGGACAGGCAATGAGCAGTTCTTC
CDR3 protein: CASSLGGGTGNEQFF

D gene: TRBD2
J gene: TRBJ2-5
V gene: TRBV24-1
clone size: once
CDR3 DNA: TGTGCCACCAGTGATAGACTAGCGGGGCAAGAGACCCAGTACTTC
CDR3 protein: CATSDRLAGQETQYF

D gene: NA
J gene: TRBJ1-1
V gene: TRBV7-2
clone size: NA
CDR3 DNA: TGTGCCAGCAGCTTAGCCGGGGGGGCTGGGACTGAAGCTTTCTTT
CDR3 protein: CASSLAGGAGTEAFF